This TCR beta chain appears in the sequencing data of a study of blood T cell repertoires in COVID-19. This CDR3 has 14 residues. CDR1 is SGHTS, CDR2 YDEGEE, per germline. Here immunoSEQ multiplex PCR was the method, and the copy in TCRdb shows in-frame clones only, minus some. The sample has approximately 71,000 clones, around three quarters seen once. For this clone: Compared with germline, one end of the junction differs, possibly owing to a read error.

This TCR came from a man in his 60s with active or convalescent COVID-19. The rearrangement uses TRBV5-8 and TRBJ1-2; 8 bases map to TRBD1. Input material: peripheral blood. The CDR3 DNA reads TGTGCCAGCAGCTTCGACAGGGGAAATGGCGGGCGGGCCTTC. Residues: CASSFDRGNGGRAF.